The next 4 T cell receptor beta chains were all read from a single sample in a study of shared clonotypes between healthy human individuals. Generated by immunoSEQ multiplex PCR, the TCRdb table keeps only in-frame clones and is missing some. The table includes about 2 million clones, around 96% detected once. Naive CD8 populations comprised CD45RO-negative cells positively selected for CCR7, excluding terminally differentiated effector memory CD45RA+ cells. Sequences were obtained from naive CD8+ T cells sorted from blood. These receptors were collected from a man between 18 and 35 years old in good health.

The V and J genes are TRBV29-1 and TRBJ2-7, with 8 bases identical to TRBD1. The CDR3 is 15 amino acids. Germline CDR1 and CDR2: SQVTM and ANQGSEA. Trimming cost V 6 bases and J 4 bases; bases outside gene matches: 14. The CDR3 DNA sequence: TGCAGCGTGGCGGGACAGGAGGTTTCCCCTTACGAGCAGTACTTC. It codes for CSVAGQEVSPYEQYF.

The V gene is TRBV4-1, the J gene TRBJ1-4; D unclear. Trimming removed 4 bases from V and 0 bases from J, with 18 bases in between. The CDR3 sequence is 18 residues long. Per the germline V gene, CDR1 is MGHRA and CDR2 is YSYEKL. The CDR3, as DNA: TGCGCCAGCAGCCCTACGGAGGGCTTGAGGGCAACTAATGAAAAACTGTTTTTT. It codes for CASSPTEGLRATNEKLFF.

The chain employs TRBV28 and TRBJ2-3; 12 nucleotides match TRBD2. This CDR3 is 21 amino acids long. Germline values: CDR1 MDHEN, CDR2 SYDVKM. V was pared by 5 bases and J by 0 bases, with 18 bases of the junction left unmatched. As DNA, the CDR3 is TGTGCCAGCAGTACACCCCGTTGGTCTAGCGGGGGGGCCTCTAGCACAGATACGCAGTATTTT. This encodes CASSTPRWSSGGASSTDTQYF.

The CDR3 sequence: CASPGKSNYGYTF. DNA of the CDR3: TGTGCCAGCCCGGGGAAATCTAACTATGGCTACACCTTC. The J gene is TRBJ1-2, the V gene TRBV2; D gene uncertain. V lost 8 bases, J lost 0 bases, and 10 bases lay in between. Germline CDR1 SNHLY, CDR2 FYNNEI. The CDR3 covers 13 residues.